Detailed here is one TCR beta chain. This clonotype has just a few counts. The antigen it binds to is not known. Base quality data are lacking; no much larger clone is found one base away. Amplification of TCR beta CDR3 regions was carried out from RNA transcripts. A first-round RT-PCR of the TCR CDR3 used the HTBI primer set with the Qiagen OneStep RT-PCR kit. Libraries were constructed in a second round of multiplex PCR, after which size selection and purification were carried out. Libraries were sequenced paired-end with 100 bp reads on an Illumina HiSeq2000. As for how the authors treated the data: SOAPnuke was used to process the raw data, throwing out any read that contained adapters or uncalled bases, had a mean Phred below 15, or lacked an exact constant-primer or identifier match. COPE v1.2.5 was used to merge the high-quality paired reads, and each unique nucleotide sequence was defined as a clonotype. MiTCR v1.1 was used to align the clonotypes against IMGT TRBV, TRBD and TRBJ reference segments. Only V-J combinations with frequency above 0.0001, covering about 99% of repertoires, were analysed. The TCS score was defined as the ratio of F50 (clonal expansion) to E x V (chaos), calculated using BLOSUM62-based TCRdist between CDR3 peptides within each V-J. Welch's t-statistics and random forest reduced 500 to 650 V-J features to roughly 13, which were used in a naive Bayes classifier (R e1071). TCRdb trimmed the raw reads at Q25, called clones with MiXCR and kept productive beta chains. Every entry covers one CDR3 protein and lists the most common genes and DNA from its rows. TCRdb's processing, not the authors' own work, is the source of the V and J calls. The sample records approximately 400,000 distinct CDR3 sequences, approximately 12% of which are singletons. The ten largest clones represent 20% to 25% of the sample.

These data are taken from a study of T cells in Graves' hyperthyroidism and ophthalmopathy (dated 2019 in TCRdb). Regarding the research as a whole: Peripheral blood samples were taken at the time of initial diagnosis, prior to any treatment. TCR V-J signatures able to tell the groups apart were searched for in a discovery cohort of more than 90 patients, of whom around 42 had Graves' ophthalmopathy and roughly 58 had stable Graves' hyperthyroidism. Once sampling was done, hyperthyroidism patients were given methimazole at a starting dose of 30 mg daily, whereas ophthalmopathy patients were given high-dose intravenous methylprednisolone. The paper describes TCR Vbeta CDR3 sequencing of about 140 peripheral blood samples, made up of 43 ophthalmopathy patients, 70 to 80 hyperthyroidism patients and 17 progressor patients. The approximately 100 discovery patients were randomly split 7:3 into training and test sets. Whether ophthalmopathy could be predicted prospectively was tested in an independent validation cohort made up of roughly 20 hyperthyroidism patients plus 17 patients who later progressed to ophthalmopathy. Thyroid tissue and blood T-cell repertoires from about 6 Graves' hyperthyroidism patients were also compared in the study.

The CDR1 and CDR2 encoded by the germline V gene (reference sequence) are LGHDT and YNNKEL. Unmatched junction bases come to 4, with V trimmed by 1 base and J by 4 bases. From cysteine to phenylalanine, the CDR3 is 15 amino acids long. The only DNA kept is the CDR3, 45 bases in frame from the first base. The paper as a whole reports these results and caveats: In validation, progression to ophthalmopathy was predicted by the model with approximately 67% sensitivity and about 72% specificity, a median of roughly six months before onset. A 13 V-J signature model separated ophthalmopathy from stable hyperthyroidism, with just over 85% sensitivity and roughly 84% specificity in cross-validation and 80%/75% in testing. No statistical method was used to fix the sample size in advance, and group allocation was not hidden from the investigators. Blood samples also contained most of the expanded thyroid clonotypes (frequency above 0.001), which suggests that blood repertoires may reflect thyroid immune responses.

Hyperthyroidism patients were newly diagnosed, had a disease duration of under 2 months, and were aged 18 to 65 years. The study excluded patients with uncontrolled infections, other autoimmune diseases, pregnancy or lactation. Diagnoses were established on the basis of clinical symptoms, serum thyroxine and TRAb, thyroid ultrasound, and orbital computed tomography. For progressor patients, blood was drawn at the first diagnosis of hyperthyroidism, before any ophthalmopathy symptoms had appeared. PBMCs were isolated from about 10 ml of fresh peripheral blood by Ficoll-Paque density gradient centrifugation. Progressor patients were first diagnosed with Graves' hyperthyroidism and then developed ophthalmopathy during follow-up. Total RNA was extracted using Trizol reagent, and RNA quality was assessed on an Agilent 2100 Bioanalyzer.

The sequence joins TRBV3-1 to TRBJ1-3, with 7 middle bases fitting TRBD1. Material: blood. This clonotype originated in a man aged 25 to 40 with Graves' hyperthyroidism that later progressed to Graves' ophthalmopathy. The DNA reads as follows: TGTGCCAGCAGCCAAGGGACAGGTGAAGGAAACACCATATATTTT. The encoded protein is CASSQGTGEGNTIYF.